Listed below are T cell receptor beta chains from one sample, sequenced in a study of regulatory T cells in long-lasting Graves disease. Via MiXCR, TCRdb re-called the multiplex PCR reads, giving one row per CDR3 protein. The sample has under 400,000 distinct CDR3 sequences, roughly a sixth seen once; the top ten hold just under 30%. The sample was also linked to a second study, of T cells in Graves' hyperthyroidism and ophthalmopathy.

Sequences were derived from peripheral blood mononuclear cells (PBMCs), sampled at new diagnosis, from a patient treated with antithyroid drugs. The receptors stem from a man aged 40-50 years with Graves disease. The CDR3 runs from the conserved cysteine through the conserved F or W. The order of the fields is J gene, V gene, CDR3 protein.

TRBJ2-1	TRBV7-7	CASSLGRGGGQDEQFF
TRBJ2-5	TRBV6-9	CASSYEPGQYQETQYF
TRBJ1-5	TRBV7-2	CASSLSGPNQPQHF
TRBJ2-7	TRBV5-1	CASSFETGGAGWHYEQYF
TRBJ1-1	TRBV6-4	CASSPGQPEAFF
TRBJ1-1	TRBV2	CASSYGFSEAFF
TRBJ2-2	TRBV28	CASSLDSGGAWELFF
TRBJ1-4	TRBV20-1	CSALVLANEKLFF
TRBJ1-2	TRBV18	CASTANPDGIGYTF
TRBJ2-3	TRBV28	CASAPSTDTQYF
TRBJ2-5	TRBV4-1	CASSHAPSGGLAAYKETQYF
TRBJ1-6	TRBV28	CASRTGTGNSPLHF
TRBJ2-5	TRBV19	CASSIAGAQETQYF
TRBJ1-5	TRBV10-1	CASSGQIDQPQHF
TRBJ1-5	TRBV6-2/TRBV6-3	CASSYGGGQGNQPQHF
TRBJ2-4	TRBV3-1	CASSLPGGDIQYF
TRBJ2-6	TRBV28	CASSFSGEAAGANVPTF
TRBJ2-5	TRBV6-1	CASSLGLAGTEETQYF
TRBJ1-1	TRBV5-1	CASSFGRGNTEAFF
TRBJ2-5	TRBV20-1	CSARDRQEGTQETQYF
TRBJ2-5	TRBV11-2	CASTLTLGGGGETQYF
TRBJ2-7	TRBV6-1	CASRGQTPTYEQYF
TRBJ1-4	TRBV24-1	CATSSSRVTNEKLFF
TRBJ2-4	TRBV4-1	CASSLSPEGWNIQYF
TRBJ2-5	TRBV9	CASSENRVGETQYF
TRBJ1-6	TRBV18	CASSPSGRNSPLHF
TRBJ1-2	TRBV6-1	CASSTPGAKGYTF
TRBJ1-5	TRBV29-1	CSVAGHNQPQHF
TRBJ2-7	TRBV2	CASSVGAGALASYEQYF
TRBJ1-5	TRBV2	CASRGRSNQPQHF
TRBJ1-2	TRBV2	CAGPYGYTF
TRBJ2-3	TRBV12-5	CASGAGTGADTQYF
TRBJ2-5	TRBV18	CASSRNSWGEETQYF
TRBJ1-2	TRBV3-1	CASSQGPFYGYTF
TRBJ2-7	TRBV11-3	CASSSTSGGSYEQYF
TRBJ2-5	TRBV10-3	CAISESRDQETQYF
TRBJ2-7	TRBV28	CASSGTASYEQYF
TRBJ1-1	TRBV7-9	CASRSGTEAFF
TRBJ2-7	TRBV12-3/TRBV12-4	CASRAKRGVLYEQYF
TRBJ1-2	TRBV7-3	CASSTFDAQYGYTF